This TCR beta chain derives from a study of blood T cell repertoires in COVID-19. About the research overall: Sites in the United States, Italy and Spain provided acute and convalescent COVID-19 samples. From T cells, B-cell-depleted T cells, or PBMCs came the material, which was cDNA or gDNA.

This CDR3 is built from 14 residues. The V end was cut by 5 bases, the J end by 3 bases, with 14 bases between. Per the germline V gene, CDR1 is SGHVS and CDR2 is FQNEAQ. As processed by the authors: Amplification of reference gene primers was used by the study to estimate nucleated cell counts. The table came from immunoSEQ multiplex PCR; TCRdb's copy has only in-frame clones and leaves some out. The V and J calls and clone size are taken from that table; D and trimming were inferred from the DNA. The sample has 170,000 or so clones; about 83% are singletons. The J gene is TRBJ2-7, the V gene TRBV7-8; D possibly corresponds to TRBD1 (6 bases). This clonotype was obtained from a human donor in a cohort sampled during active COVID-19. What was sequenced was peripheral blood. The chain's CDR3 is CASSPPGARYEQYF. The CDR3 DNA is TGTGCCAGCAGCCCCCCAGGGGCCCGCTACGAGCAGTACTTC.